Presented here are 12 T cell receptor beta chains from one specimen sequenced in a study of neoadjuvant anti-PD-1 for oral cavity cancer. Profiled with immunoSEQ multiplex PCR; TCRdb holds only in-frame clones, not every one. The table has 17,000 or so clones, around two thirds seen once. The input for sequencing was PBMCs, taken before nivolumab (anti-PD-1) treatment. The receptor set was obtained from a person aged 35-79 years with oral cavity squamous cell carcinoma.

V gene TRBV29-1 combines with J gene TRBJ2-2; tentatively, D is TRBD2 (6 bases). Germline CDR1 is SQVTM and CDR2 is ANQGSEA. Trimming shortened V by 4 bases and J by 6 bases, and 9 bases separated the two germline ends. The CDR3 consists of 12 residues. The CDR3 region has the DNA TGCAGCGTTGGCGGGGACGCCGGGGAGCTGTTTTTT. Translation: CSVGGDAGELFF.

The chain couples TRBV6-1 to TRBJ2-1; TRBD2 matches at 12 bases. Germline V CDR1 and CDR2: MNHNS, SASEGT. The junction had 2 bases not matched to a gene; V was cut back by 2 bases and J by 6 bases. The CDR3 totals 15 residues. The CDR3 DNA reads TGTGCCAGCAGTGAAAGGACTAGCGGGATCAATGAGCAGTTCTTC. Translating it yields CASSERTSGINEQFF.

This chain uses TRBV29-1 with TRBJ1-2; no reliable D call. Germline CDR1 reads SQVTM; CDR2 reads ANQGSEA. The CDR3 extends over 9 amino acids. The ends were cut back, 3 bases at V and 7 bases at J, with 3 bases in the middle. CDR3 nucleotides: TGCAGCGTTGATGTTGGCTACACCTTC. Protein sequence: CSVDVGYTF.

This clone showed up just a few times. The chain joins TRBV19 to TRBJ2-3; D is possibly TRBD2 (5 bases). The CDR3 sequence is 13 residues long. V dropped 6 bases and J dropped 6 bases, with 13 bases sitting between them. Germline CDR1 is LNHDA and CDR2 is SQIVND (reference sequence). The CDR3 nucleotides read TGTGCCAGTAGAAGGACTTCGTGGGATACGCAGTATTTT. It is translated as CASRRTSWDTQYF.

This clone was seen more than once but under ten times. V gene TRBV14 combines with J gene TRBJ1-1, with TRBD1 matching 8 bases. Germline V lookup: CDR1 SGHDN, CDR2 FVKESK. The junction had 8 bases not matched to a gene; V was cut back by 5 bases and J by 6 bases. The CDR3 runs 14 residues. CDR3 sequence (DNA): TGTGCCAGCAGCTACGACAGGGGCTCGGCTGAAGCTTTCTTT. Amino acids: CASSYDRGSAEAFF.

The genes are TRBV6-1 and TRBJ1-4, with 8 bases fitting TRBD1. This CDR3 is 16 amino acids long. V lost 3 bases to trimming and J lost 2 bases; unmatched junction nucleotides: 5. Germline CDR1 MNHNS, CDR2 SASEGT. The CDR3 spells CASSEVGTGTNEKLFF. The CDR3 DNA reads TGTGCCAGCAGTGAGGTGGGGACAGGCACTAATGAAAAACTGTTTTTT.

J is TRBJ2-2 and V is TRBV5-4; D is perhaps TRBD2 (7 bases). Between the trimmed V and J ends, which lost 0 bases and 0 bases, there was a span of 12 bases. Germline loops: CDR1 SGHNT, CDR2 YYREEE (reference sequence). CDR3 size: 17 residues. CDR3 loop: CASSLATGGSNTGELFF. The DNA for the CDR3 is TGTGCCAGCAGCTTGGCGACGGGGGGCTCGAACACCGGGGAGCTGTTTTTT.

The V gene is TRBV25-1, the J gene TRBJ1-4; D unresolved. This CDR3 region has 13 residues. V was shortened by 4 bases and J by 4 bases, with 7 bases between the two germline ends. The V gene's germline CDR1 is MGHDK and CDR2 SYGVNS. The DNA of the CDR3 is TGTGCCAGCAGTGTCGCGAATAATGAAAAACTGTTTTTT. This encodes CASSVANNEKLFF.

The CDR3 reads CAWSVGGNFRDSATNEKLFF. In DNA form, the CDR3 reads TGTGCCTGGAGTGTCGGGGGAAATTTCCGGGACAGCGCAACTAATGAAAAACTGTTTTTT. The chain is built from TRBV30 and TRBJ1-4, with 7 nucleotides matching TRBD1. The CDR3 is 20 residues long. Trimming cost V 0 bases and J 0 bases; bases outside gene matches: 16. Germline CDR1 is GTSNPN and CDR2 is SVGIG (reference sequence).

The gene calls are TRBV5-1 and TRBJ2-3; D gene uncertain. In germline, CDR1 is SGHRS, CDR2 YFSETQ. The V and J ends lost 3 bases and 2 bases respectively, with 10 bases between them. The CDR3 has 14 amino acids. CDR3 bases: TGCGCCAGCAGCTCAGGTCTAACCACAGATACGCAGTATTTT. This encodes CASSSGLTTDTQYF.

The chain recombines TRBV5-1 with TRBJ2-1, with D possibly being TRBD2 (5 bases). Germline CDR1 and CDR2: SGHRS and YFSETQ. The CDR3 spans 14 residues. V was pared by 4 bases and J by 6 bases, with 14 bases between. The DNA for the CDR3 is TGCGCCAGCAGCCCTTTAAGCAGCGGCAATGAGCAGTTCTTC. It is translated as CASSPLSSGNEQFF.

This clone came up a few times. The chain couples TRBV9 to TRBJ2-7, with 8 nucleotides matching TRBD2. The germline V gene encodes CDR1 SGDLS and CDR2 YYNGEE. The CDR3 runs to 13 residues. Losses at the gene ends were 4 bases for V and 4 bases for J; bases not matched to a gene: 4. The CDR3 nucleotides are TGTGCCAGCAGCCCTACTAGCGGTTACGAGCAGTACTTC. As protein: CASSPTSGYEQYF.